This T cell receptor beta chain was sequenced for a study of CD8+ T cells in alopecia areata. On the study more broadly: Treated patients swallowed 5 to 10 mg of oral tofacitinib twice daily. General observations from the study: Significant decreases in scalp clonality and expanded CD8+ clones followed tofacitinib treatment. Lesional scalp, especially alopecia totalis/universalis, showed higher clonality than normal scalp.

RNA was extracted and reverse transcribed into cDNA as the sequencing template. TCRdb keeps only in-frame clones here, not all; method: immunoSEQ multiplex PCR. The sample records 190,000 or so clones, around 50% being singletons. The germline V gene encodes CDR1 MGHRA and CDR2 YSYEKL. The V and J ends lost 4 bases and 3 bases respectively, with 11 bases between them. The CDR3 is 14 amino acids. As for treatment: oral pan-JAK inhibitor, 5-10 mg twice daily. A word on this clone: Its specificity is not known.

The sequenced sample was CD8+ T cells sorted from blood, obtained at week 24, from a patient treated with tofacitinib. This TCR derives from a human donor with alopecia areata. The chain has TRBV4-1 and TRBJ2-3, with D unresolved. The CDR3 DNA sequence: TGCGCCAGCAGCCCCATCGGATGGACAGATACGCAGTATTTT. This encodes CASSPIGWTDTQYF.